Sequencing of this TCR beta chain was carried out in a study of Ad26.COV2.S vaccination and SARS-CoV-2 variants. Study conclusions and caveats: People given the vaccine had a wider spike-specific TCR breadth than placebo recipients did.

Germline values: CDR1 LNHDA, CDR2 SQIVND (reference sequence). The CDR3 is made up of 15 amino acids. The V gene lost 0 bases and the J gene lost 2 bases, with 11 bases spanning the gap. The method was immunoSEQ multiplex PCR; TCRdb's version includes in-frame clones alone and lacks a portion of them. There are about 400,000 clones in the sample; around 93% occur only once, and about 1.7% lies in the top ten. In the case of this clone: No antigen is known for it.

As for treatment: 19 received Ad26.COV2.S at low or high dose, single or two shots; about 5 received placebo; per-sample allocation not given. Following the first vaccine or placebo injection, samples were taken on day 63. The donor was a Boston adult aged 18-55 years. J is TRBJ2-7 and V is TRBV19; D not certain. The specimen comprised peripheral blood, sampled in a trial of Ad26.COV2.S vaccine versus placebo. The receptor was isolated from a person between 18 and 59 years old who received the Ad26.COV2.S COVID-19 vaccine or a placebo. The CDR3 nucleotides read TGTGCCAGTAGTATAGAGGGCGGCGTGACCTACGAGCAGTACTTC. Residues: CASSIEGGVTYEQYF.